This TCR beta chain emerged from a study of CD8 T cells in ankylosing spondylitis. This clonotype was seen only a few times. What it recognizes is unknown. Findings and limits, study-wide: Clones linked to disease were reported to show significant enrichment in matched ankylosing spondylitis synovial fluid. The authors found the disease-linked clones to be CD8+ and relatively rare in peripheral blood. In the blood and synovial fluid of reactive arthritis, some motif variants had been previously reported. A TCR beta motif made of 7 to 9 highly homologous variants seemed typical of ankylosing spondylitis blood.

The CDR3 spans 14 residues. From germline, CDR1 is KGHSH and CDR2 LQKENI. Trimming took 3 bases from V and 6 from J; bases not matched to a gene: 2. Quantitative molecular-barcoded 5'-RACE generated the TCR beta libraries. TCRdb independently ran MiXCR on the 5' RACE reads; one entry per CDR3 protein. Here the sample spans roughly 700,000 distinct CDR3 sequences, under 20% being singletons. The sample taken for sequencing was blood, either unsorted or a sorted T cell fraction (not recorded which). The sequence was collected from a male donor with ankylosing spondylitis. The V call is TRBV18, the J call TRBJ1-6, with 7 nucleotides matching TRBD1. In DNA form, the CDR3 reads TGTGCCAGCTCACCGGACAGGCCTAATTCACCCCTCCACTTT. Its protein product is CASSPDRPNSPLHF.